A single sample gave rise to the 7 T cell receptor beta chains below, sequenced in a study of cytomegalovirus exposure and HLA in healthy donors. Primers for the PCR totalled 60 Vbeta and 13 Jbeta. The assay was immunoSEQ multiplex PCR, and TCRdb's table has in-frame clones only and misses some. The repertoire holds 150,000 or so clones, with about four fifths as singletons. What was sequenced was PBMCs. The receptors stem from a male donor in good health and CMV-seropositive.

V gene TRBV10-3 combines with J gene TRBJ2-2, with D perhaps matching TRBD1 (5 bases). The CDR3 loop spans 14 amino acids. V gave up 6 bases and J gave up 5 bases, with 13 bases separating them. The V gene's germline CDR1 is ENHRY and CDR2 SYGVKD. DNA of the CDR3: TGTGCCATCAGCGAGGCAGGGTATACCGGGGAGCTGTTTTTT. Translation gives CAISEAGYTGELFF.

The chain employs TRBV10-2 and TRBJ2-3; TRBD2 is a possible D gene (6 bases). CDR3 length equals 15 residues. Trimming cost V 4 bases and J 1 base, with 12 bases left between them. Germline CDR1 and CDR2: WSHSY and SAAADI. The CDR3 DNA sequence: TGCGCCAGCAGTGCACGGGACTCTCGCACAGATACGCAGTATTTT. Its protein is CASSARDSRTDTQYF.

The chain is built from TRBV2 and TRBJ1-5; 11 bases map to TRBD1. This CDR3 comprises 14 residues. J was trimmed by 6 bases and V by 4 bases; bases with no gene match: 2. CDR1 and CDR2 from the germline V gene are SNHLY and FYNNEI. CDR3 sequence (DNA): TGTGCCAGCAGTGGAGGGACAGGGGGTCAGCCCCAGCATTTT. This gives the protein CASSGGTGGQPQHF.

This clone was seen once. The rearrangement links TRBV6-5 to TRBJ1-1; the D gene is possibly TRBD1 (6 bases). Looked up from germline, CDR1 is MNHEY and CDR2 is SVGAGI. The V gene lost 5 bases and the J gene lost 5 bases, with 15 bases spanning the gap. The CDR3 extends over 14 amino acids. For the CDR3, the DNA is TGTGCCAGCAGTCAAAGGGGGGGCGGGACTGAAGCTTTCTTT. Its translation: CASSQRGGGTEAFF.

The chain recombines TRBV6-1 with TRBJ2-6; TRBD1 matches 7 bases. CDR1 is MNHNS and CDR2 is SASEGT in the germline V gene. Trimming cost V 4 bases and J 2 bases; bases outside gene matches: 2. This CDR3 has 15 residues. CDR3 amino acids: CASSGTGAGANVLTF. The DNA for the CDR3 is TGTGCCAGCAGTGGAACAGGGGCTGGGGCCAACGTCCTGACTTTC.

This clone was found once. V usage is TRBV14 and J usage is TRBJ1-1, with D perhaps matching TRBD1 (5 bases). Germline assignment: CDR1 SGHDN and CDR2 FVKESK. Trimming pared 2 bases from V and 2 bases from J, leaving 12 bases between. This CDR3 comprises 15 residues. CDR3 nucleotides: TGTGCCAGCAGCCAATTGAGACAGCTTAACACTGAAGCTTTCTTT. Protein product: CASSQLRQLNTEAFF.

The chain employs TRBV18 and TRBJ1-1, with 9 nucleotides matching TRBD1. Per germline, CDR1 KGHSH and CDR2 LQKENI. V was pared by 3 bases and J by 5 bases, with 4 bases of the junction left unmatched. CDR3 length: 14 amino acids. This CDR3 is CASSPETGGTEAFF. In nucleotides, the CDR3 is TGTGCCAGCTCACCGGAGACAGGGGGAACTGAAGCTTTCTTT.